This T cell receptor beta chain was documented in a study of identical twins. Study results and limitations: With abundant cord blood beta clonotypes, insertions were fewer; memory repertoires showed no such pattern.

After template switching added a universal primer site, the resulting cDNA carried unique molecular identifiers. One entry per CDR3 protein results from TCRdb running MiXCR on the 5' RACE reads. The table has about 530,000 distinct CDR3 sequences, about a fifth seen once. There are a few counts of this clonotype. Its antigen is not identified. The same sample was also used in a study of yellow fever vaccine responses in identical twins.

The sequenced sample was CD4+ T cells sorted from blood. The source is a woman aged 18-29 years in good health.

The CDR3 loop is CASSLVARLASNEQFF. CDR3 coding DNA: TGCGCCAGCAGCTTGGTTGCCAGGCTAGCGAGTAATGAGCAGTTCTTC. The V gene is TRBV5-1, the J gene TRBJ2-1; TRBD2 might be the D (6 bases). V lost 0 bases to trimming and J lost 7 bases, with 17 bases between them. The CDR3 spans 16 residues. The V gene's germline CDR1 is SGHRS and CDR2 YFSETQ.